The source of this T cell receptor beta chain is a study of blood T cell repertoires in COVID-19. CDR1 MNHEY and CDR2 SVGEGT come from the germline V gene. After removal of 4 bases from V and 0 bases from J, the junction contained 12 bases not matched to a gene. The CDR3 extends over 18 amino acids. Per the study methods: Estimates of nucleated cell counts were drawn from the amplification of reference gene primers. Only in-frame clones appear in the TCRdb table, and some are missing; sequencing was by immunoSEQ multiplex PCR. V and J calls plus clone size are reproduced from that table; the DNA served to infer D and trimming. The data hold hundreds of thousands of clones, with roughly 86% observed a single time.

What was sequenced was peripheral blood. The rearrangement links TRBV6-2 or TRBV6-3 to TRBJ2-4; 7 bases fit TRBD1. This receptor was identified in a woman aged 25 to 39 with acute or convalescent COVID-19. The CDR3 nucleotides read TGTGCCAGCAGTTTAAGACAGGGTAGTCCCTTAGCCAAAAACATTCAGTACTTC. Protein product: CASSLRQGSPLAKNIQYF.